The 26 T cell receptor beta chains in this list originate from one sample, sequenced in a study of monozygotic twins with inflammatory bowel disease. TCRdb re-analyzed the 5' RACE reads; it lists each CDR3 protein once, without DNA. The sample has about 210,000 distinct CDR3 sequences; the top ten hold around 1.5%. The sequencing input was blood. The receptor set was obtained from a human donor with ulcerative colitis or Crohn's disease, or a healthy co-twin of an affected twin (not recorded which).

The J gene is TRBJ2-2, the V gene TRBV6-4; TCRdb designates TRBD1, a call that cannot be tested without DNA. The CDR3 consists of 14 residues. CDR1 and CDR2 (germline): MRHNA, SNTAGT. The CDR3 spells CASSVTGANGELFF.

The chain uses TRBV5-5 and TRBJ2-3. Germline CDR1 reads SGHKS; CDR2 reads YYEKEE (reference sequence). The CDR3 totals 14 residues. The chain's CDR3 is CASSLVLAGDTQYF.

This chain joins TRBV20-1 and TRBJ1-1; TCRdb designates TRBD1, a call that cannot be tested without DNA. From germline, CDR1 is DFQATT and CDR2 SNEGSKA (reference sequence). The CDR3 extends over 13 amino acids. CDR3: CSASRDRRTEAFF.

The V gene is TRBV20-1, the J gene TRBJ2-7; TCRdb names TRBD1, which stays unverified in the absence of DNA. This CDR3 is built from 15 residues. Germline CDR1 is DFQATT and CDR2 is SNEGSKA (reference sequence). The chain's CDR3 is CSARDPSGGADEQYF.

The genes are TRBV12-3 or TRBV12-4 and TRBJ2-2; TCRdb's D call, TRBD1, is unchecked because there is no DNA. This CDR3 spans 17 amino acids. CDR3 sequence reads: CASSRGTGGHTTGELFF.

The V call is TRBV28, the J call TRBJ2-5; TCRdb names TRBD2, which stays unverified in the absence of DNA. Germline CDR1 reads MDHEN; CDR2 reads SYDVKM. The CDR3 extends over 14 amino acids. CDR3 sequence: CASSFSGGRETQYF. Full variable domain (rest looked up from reference TRBV28 and TRBJ2-5): DVKVTQSSRYLVKRTGEKVFLECVQDMDHENMFWYRQDPGLGLRLIYFSYDVKMKEKGDIPEGYSVSREKKERFSLILESASTNQTSMYLCASSFSGGRETQYFGPGTRLLVL.

J is TRBJ2-4 and V is TRBV21-1; no DNA is available, so the TRBD1 call from TCRdb remains unchecked. TRBV21-1 counts as a pseudogene. This CDR3 spans 14 amino acids. CDR3 loop: CASSKAQGAWIQYF.

The chain links TRBV19 to TRBJ2-7. The CDR3 totals 14 residues. The germline CDR1 and CDR2 sequences are LNHDA and SQIVND (reference sequence). CDR3 amino acids: CASGRVSDSYEQYF.

The chain links TRBV7-2 to TRBJ1-2. Germline V gives CDR1 SGHTA, CDR2 FQGNSA. This CDR3 is 14 amino acids long. The chain's CDR3 is CASSYPTANYGYTF.

The genes are TRBV7-2 and TRBJ2-1; TCRdb lists TRBD1, though no DNA is available to test this call. The germline V gene encodes CDR1 SGHTA and CDR2 FQGNSA. The CDR3 length is 15 residues. This CDR3 reads CASSFDRGDYNEQFF.

The chain is built from TRBV15 and TRBJ2-1; TCRdb's D call, TRBD2, is unchecked because there is no DNA. Germline CDR1 and CDR2: LNHNV and YYDKDF (reference sequence). The CDR3 has 13 amino acids. The CDR3 region is CATSRDAGNEQFF.

The rearrangement uses TRBV6-1 and TRBJ1-1; the D gene TCRdb calls, TRBD1, cannot be checked with no DNA. Germline-derived CDR1 and CDR2 are MNHNS and SASEGT. The CDR3 runs 14 residues. The CDR3 protein is CASSPRPGNTEAFF.

The chain recombines TRBV5-1 with TRBJ2-7. In germline, CDR1 is SGHRS, CDR2 YFSETQ. The CDR3 loop spans 13 amino acids. The CDR3 loop is CASRSEQSYEQYF. The whole variable domain, filled in from reference TRBV5-1 and TRBJ2-7, reads KAGVTQTPRYLIKTRGQQVTLSCSPISGHRSVSWYQQTPGQGLQFLFEYFSETQRNKGNFPGRFSGRQFSNSRSEMNVSTLELGDSALYLCASRSEQSYEQYFGPGTRLTVT.

This rearrangement joins TRBV4-1 to TRBJ2-7; the TRBD1 assignment by TCRdb is unverifiable without DNA. CDR3 length equals 15 residues. CDR1 and CDR2 (germline): MGHRA, YSYEKL. This CDR3 reads CASSQGQTLSYEQYF.

This rearrangement joins TRBV5-1 to TRBJ1-3; the D gene TCRdb calls, TRBD1, cannot be checked with no DNA. The germline CDR1 and CDR2 sequences are SGHRS and YFSETQ. There are 14 residues in the CDR3. CDR3 loop: CASSPGSSGNTIYF.

The rearrangement links TRBV29-1 to TRBJ2-7; the TCRdb D gene call, TRBD1, has no DNA to confirm it. CDR1 and CDR2 (germline): SQVTM, ANQGSEA. This CDR3 is built from 13 residues. CDR3 amino acids: CSVAYRGNYEQYF.

The genes are TRBV19 and TRBJ2-7. Germline CDR1 LNHDA, CDR2 SQIVND (reference sequence). CDR3 size: 13 residues. The CDR3 spells CASSGRMPDEQYF.

The rearrangement links TRBV6-5 to TRBJ1-1. This CDR3 has 14 amino acids. Per germline, CDR1 MNHEY and CDR2 SVGAGI. CDR3 sequence reads: CASSYSGTNTEAFF.

The V and J genes are TRBV4-1 and TRBJ2-3; lacking DNA, the TRBD1 call made by TCRdb goes unchecked. This CDR3 is 15 amino acids long. Looked up from germline, CDR1 is MGHRA and CDR2 is YSYEKL. CDR3 sequence reads: CASSKTGDSTDTQYF.

The rearrangement links TRBV7-2 to TRBJ1-2. The germline gives CDR1 SGHTA, CDR2 FQGNSA. This CDR3 is built from 12 residues. CDR3 region: CASSARSYGYTF.

The J gene is TRBJ1-6, the V gene TRBV3-1. CDR1 LGHDT and CDR2 YNNKEL come from the germline V gene (reference sequence). The CDR3 has 15 residues. The CDR3 loop reads CASSQEEIGHSPLHF.

This chain links TRBV9 with TRBJ2-2; TCRdb proposes TRBD2, but this gene call is untestable without DNA. The length of the CDR3 is 14 residues. Germline V gene lookup returns CDR1 SGDLS and CDR2 YYNGEE. The CDR3: CATGPPGYTGELFF. The variable domain in full, completed from reference TRBV9 and TRBJ2-2, reads DSGVTQTPKHLITATGQRVTLRCSPRSGDLSVYWYQQSLDQGLQFLIQYYNGEERAKGNILERFSAQQFPDLHSELNLSSLELGDSALYFCATGPPGYTGELFFGEGSRLTVL.

The rearrangement joins TRBV12-3 or TRBV12-4 to TRBJ2-3; the TCRdb call, TRBD1, lacks DNA for checking. This CDR3 is built from 13 residues. Here the CDR3 reads CASSSLYRDQTAF.

The V and J genes are TRBV7-3 and TRBJ2-3. The V gene's germline CDR1 is SGHTA and CDR2 FQGTGA. The CDR3 sequence is 13 residues long. The CDR3 sequence: CASSPSSTDTQYF.

The gene calls are TRBV27 and TRBJ1-1. The CDR3 has 13 amino acids. Germline lookup yields CDR1 MNHEY and CDR2 SMNVEV (reference sequence). The CDR3: CATLAGKNTEAFF.

The CDR3 spells CSARDPRGRGKNEQFF. V usage is TRBV20-1 and J usage is TRBJ2-1; TCRdb's D call of TRBD1 is untestable without DNA. This CDR3 comprises 16 residues. CDR1 and CDR2 (germline): DFQATT, SNEGSKA (reference sequence).